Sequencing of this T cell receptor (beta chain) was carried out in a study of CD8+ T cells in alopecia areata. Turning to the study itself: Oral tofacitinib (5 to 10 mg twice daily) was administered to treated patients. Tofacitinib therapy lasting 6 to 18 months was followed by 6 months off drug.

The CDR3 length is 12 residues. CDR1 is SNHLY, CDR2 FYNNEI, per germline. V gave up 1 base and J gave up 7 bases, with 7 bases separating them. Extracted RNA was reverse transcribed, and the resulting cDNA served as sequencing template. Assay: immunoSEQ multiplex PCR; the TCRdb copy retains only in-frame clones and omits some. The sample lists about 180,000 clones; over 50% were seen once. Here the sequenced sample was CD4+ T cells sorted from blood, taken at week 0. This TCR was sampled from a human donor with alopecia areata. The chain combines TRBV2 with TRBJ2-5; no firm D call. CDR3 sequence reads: CASSEDRATQYF. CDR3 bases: TGTGCCAGCAGTGAAGATCGGGCGACCCAGTACTTC. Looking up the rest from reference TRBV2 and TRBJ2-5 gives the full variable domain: EPEVTQTPSHQVTQMGQEVILRCVPISNHLYFYWYRQILGQKVEFLVSFYNNEISEKSEIFDDQFSVERPDGSNFTLKIRSTKLEDSAMYFCASSEDRATQYFGPGTRLLVL.